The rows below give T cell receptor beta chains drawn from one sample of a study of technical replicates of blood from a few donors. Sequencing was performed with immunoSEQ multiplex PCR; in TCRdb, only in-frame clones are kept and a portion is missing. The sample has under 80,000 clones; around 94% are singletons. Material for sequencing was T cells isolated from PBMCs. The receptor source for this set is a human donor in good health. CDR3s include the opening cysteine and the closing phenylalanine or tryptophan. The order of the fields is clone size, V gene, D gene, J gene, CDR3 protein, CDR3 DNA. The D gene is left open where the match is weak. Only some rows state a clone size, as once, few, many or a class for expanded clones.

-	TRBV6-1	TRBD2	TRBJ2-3	CASLFTGGDTQYF	TGTGCCAGCTTATTTACGGGGGGAGATACGCAGTATTTT
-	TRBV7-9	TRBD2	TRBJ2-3	CASSLDGGVDTQYF	TGTGCCAGCAGCTTAGACGGGGGGGTAGATACGCAGTATTTT
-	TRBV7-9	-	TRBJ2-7	CASSPPGEQYF	TGTGCCAGCAGCCCCCCCGGCGAGCAGTACTTC
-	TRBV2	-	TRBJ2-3	CASNHEGGADTQYF	TGTGCCAGCAATCACGAAGGGGGAGCAGATACGCAGTATTTT
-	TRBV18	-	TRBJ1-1	CASSQKDSLMNTEAFF	TGTGCCAGCTCACAAAAGGACAGCCTGATGAACACTGAAGCTTTCTTT
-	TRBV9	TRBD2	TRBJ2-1	CASSLTGGPYNEQFF	TGTGCCAGCAGCTTGACGGGGGGGCCCTACAATGAGCAGTTCTTC
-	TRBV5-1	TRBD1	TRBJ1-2	CASSFEQGERGYTF	TGCGCCAGCAGCTTCGAACAGGGGGAAAGGGGCTACACCTTC
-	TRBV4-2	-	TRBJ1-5	CASRTLQPQHF	TGTGCCAGCCGGACTTTACAGCCCCAGCATTTT
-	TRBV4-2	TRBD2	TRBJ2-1	CASSQEGASGKQFF	TGTGCCAGCAGCCAAGAAGGGGCTAGCGGAAAGCAGTTCTTC
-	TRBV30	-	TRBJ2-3	CAWHTGIWADTQYF	TGTGCCTGGCACACGGGGATTTGGGCAGATACGCAGTATTTT
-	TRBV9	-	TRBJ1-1	CASSVSGLPGAEAFF	TGTGCCAGCAGCGTATCGGGATTACCTGGGGCTGAAGCTTTCTTT
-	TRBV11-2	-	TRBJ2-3	CASSLDESGMGDTQYF	TGTGCCAGCAGCTTAGATGAAAGCGGCATGGGGGATACGCAGTATTTT
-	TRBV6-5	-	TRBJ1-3	CASSTGSGNTIYF	TGTGCCAGCAGTACAGGGAGTGGAAACACCATATATTTT
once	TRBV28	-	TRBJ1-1	CASSETLTGDFF	TGTGCCAGCAGTGAGACACTCACCGGGGATTTCTTT
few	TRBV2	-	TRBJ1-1	CASSVFPETENTEAFF	TGTGCCAGCAGTGTCTTCCCCGAGACAGAGAACACTGAAGCTTTCTTT
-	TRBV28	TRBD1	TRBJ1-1	CASSLGGGAPKAFF	TGTGCCAGCAGTTTAGGAGGGGGCGCCCCGAAAGCTTTCTTT
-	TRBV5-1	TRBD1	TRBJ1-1	CASSLGRGRFDTEAFF	TGCGCCAGCAGCTTGGGCAGGGGGCGCTTTGACACTGAAGCTTTCTTT
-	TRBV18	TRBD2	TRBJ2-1	CASSRLAGTYNEQFF	TGTGCCAGCTCGCGACTAGCGGGTACCTACAATGAGCAGTTCTTC
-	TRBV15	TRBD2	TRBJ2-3	CATSGGIAGLTDTQYF	TGTGCCACCAGCGGAGGTATAGCGGGGCTAACAGATACGCAGTATTTT
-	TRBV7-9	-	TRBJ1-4	CASSSAQGKEKLFF	TGTGCCAGCAGCTCAGCGCAGGGGAAGGAAAAACTGTTTTTT
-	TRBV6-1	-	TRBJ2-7	CASSEVQVFPYEQYF	TGTGCCAGCAGTGAAGTCCAGGTTTTCCCTTACGAGCAGTACTTC
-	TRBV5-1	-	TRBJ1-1	CASSLNLMASGYTEAFF	TGCGCCAGCAGCTTGAACTTAATGGCGTCAGGGTACACTGAAGCTTTCTTT
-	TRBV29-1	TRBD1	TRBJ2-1	CSVHGPGQGNNEQFF	TGCAGCGTTCACGGCCCGGGACAGGGTAACAATGAGCAGTTCTTC
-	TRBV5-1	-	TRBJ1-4	CASRGLATNEKLFF	TGCGCCAGCAGGGGACTTGCAACTAATGAAAAACTGTTTTTT
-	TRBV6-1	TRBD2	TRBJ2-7	CASSTSGTSFYEQYF	TGTGCCAGCAGTACCTCCGGGACTAGCTTCTACGAGCAGTACTTC
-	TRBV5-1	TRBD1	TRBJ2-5	CASRNGTGATQYF	TGCGCCAGCAGGAATGGGACAGGGGCGACCCAGTACTTC
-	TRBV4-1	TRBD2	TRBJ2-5	CASSQVAGGSETQYF	TGCGCCAGCAGCCAAGTGGCGGGAGGGAGTGAGACCCAGTACTTC
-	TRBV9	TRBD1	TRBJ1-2	CASSARQGFFYGYTF	TGTGCCAGCAGCGCAAGACAGGGATTCTTCTATGGCTACACCTTC
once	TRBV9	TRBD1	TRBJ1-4	CASSGRQGNNEKLFF	TGTGCCAGCAGCGGACGACAGGGTAATAATGAAAAACTGTTTTTT
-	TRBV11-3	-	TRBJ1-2	CASTDGSGGYTF	TGTGCCAGCACAGATGGAAGCGGCGGCTACACCTTC
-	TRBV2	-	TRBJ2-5	CAISLAHGLETQYF	TGTGCCATCTCACTAGCCCATGGCCTGGAGACCCAGTACTTC
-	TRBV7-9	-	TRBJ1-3	CASDGQPSGNTIYF	TGTGCCAGTGATGGACAGCCTTCTGGAAACACCATATATTTT
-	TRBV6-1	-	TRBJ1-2	CASSERGGLGGYTF	TGTGCCAGCAGTGAACGAGGTGGCTTGGGTGGCTACACCTTC
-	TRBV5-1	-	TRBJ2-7	CASSFKEVAYEQYF	TGCGCCAGCAGCTTTAAAGAGGTAGCCTACGAGCAGTACTTC
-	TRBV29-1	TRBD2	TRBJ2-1	CSVRLAGGNEQFF	TGCAGCGTGCGACTAGCGGGAGGCAATGAGCAGTTCTTC
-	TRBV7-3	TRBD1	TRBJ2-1	CASSHRTGAYNEQFF	TGTGCCAGCAGCCATAGGACAGGCGCCTACAATGAGCAGTTCTTC
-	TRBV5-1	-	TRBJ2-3	CASSLPGTAGVDTQYF	TGCGCCAGCAGCTTACCGGGAACTGCTGGGGTAGATACGCAGTATTTT
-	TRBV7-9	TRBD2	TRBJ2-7	CASTGGDYEQYF	TGTGCCAGCACGGGGGGGGACTACGAGCAGTACTTC
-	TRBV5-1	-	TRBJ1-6	CASSLGGTMANSPLHF	TGCGCCAGCAGCTTGGGTGGGACTATGGCTAATTCACCCCTCCACTTT
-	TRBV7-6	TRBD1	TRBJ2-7	CASSPRTGRDEQYF	TGTGCCAGCAGCCCGAGGACAGGCCGAGACGAGCAGTACTTC
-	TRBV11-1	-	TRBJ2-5	CASSLVSIRGIQETQYF	TGTGCCAGCAGCTTAGTGAGCATAAGGGGGATTCAAGAGACCCAGTACTTC
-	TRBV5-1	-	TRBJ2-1	CASSLLWDRGNEQFF	TGCGCCAGCAGCTTGCTCTGGGATAGGGGCAATGAGCAGTTCTTC
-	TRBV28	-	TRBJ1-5	CASRGRGEPQHF	TGTGCCAGCAGAGGGCGGGGGGAGCCCCAGCATTTT
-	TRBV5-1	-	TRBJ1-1	CASSPSHQGASGAFF	TGCGCCAGTTCGCCTTCTCACCAAGGAGCGTCGGGGGCTTTCTTT
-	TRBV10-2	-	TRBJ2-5	CTSSMDPTETQYF	TGCACCAGTAGCATGGATCCGACAGAGACCCAGTACTTC
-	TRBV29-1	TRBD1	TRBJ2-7	CSVLMTGSYEQYF	TGCAGCGTTTTAATGACAGGGAGCTACGAGCAGTACTTC
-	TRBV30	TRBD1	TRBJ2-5	CAWSADRSSAETQYF	TGTGCCTGGAGTGCGGACAGGTCTTCTGCGGAGACCCAGTACTTC
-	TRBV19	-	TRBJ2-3	CASSMRGAQLSTDTQYF	TGTGCCAGTAGTATGCGGGGCGCTCAACTTAGCACAGATACGCAGTATTTT
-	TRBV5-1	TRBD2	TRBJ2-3	CASSLDLAGTDTQYF	TGCGCCAGCAGCTTGGACCTAGCGGGCACAGATACGCAGTATTTT